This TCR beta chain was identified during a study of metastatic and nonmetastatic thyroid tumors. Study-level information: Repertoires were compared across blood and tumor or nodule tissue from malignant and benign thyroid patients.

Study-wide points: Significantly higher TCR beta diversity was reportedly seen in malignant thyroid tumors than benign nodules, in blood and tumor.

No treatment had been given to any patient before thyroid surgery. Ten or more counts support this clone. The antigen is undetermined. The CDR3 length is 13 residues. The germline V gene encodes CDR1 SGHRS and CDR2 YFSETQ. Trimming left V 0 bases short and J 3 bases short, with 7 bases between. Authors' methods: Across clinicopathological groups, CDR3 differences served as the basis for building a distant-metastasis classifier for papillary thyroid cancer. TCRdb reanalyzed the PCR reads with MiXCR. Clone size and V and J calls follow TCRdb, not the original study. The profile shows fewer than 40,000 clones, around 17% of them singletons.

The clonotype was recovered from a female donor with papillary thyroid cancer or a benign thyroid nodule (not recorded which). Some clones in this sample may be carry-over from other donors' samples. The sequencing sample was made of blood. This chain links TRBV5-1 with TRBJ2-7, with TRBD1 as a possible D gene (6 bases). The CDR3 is CASSLEQGYEQYF. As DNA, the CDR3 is TGCGCCAGCAGCTTGGAACAGGGCTACGAGCAGTACTTC.